The T cell receptor beta chain described here comes from a study of CD8+ T cells in alopecia areata. Study details: Tofacitinib ran 6 to 18 months, followed by 6 months off drug.

Following extraction, RNA underwent reverse transcription to cDNA, which served as the sequencing template. Produced via immunoSEQ multiplex PCR; TCRdb's table is partial and in-frame only. Counted here are 250,000 to 350,000 clones, roughly 60% occurring once; the ten biggest clones make up more than 0.85%. This clone was observed many times. Treatment given: oral pan-JAK inhibitor, 5-10 mg twice daily. This clonotype was sampled from a human donor with alopecia areata. Sample: CD4+ T cells sorted from blood, taken at approximately week 52, from a patient treated with tofacitinib.

The CDR3 nucleotides read TGCAGCGTTGTAGGCGGGCCCGGCGCCGATGAGCAGTTCTTC. This codes for CSVVGGPGADEQFF. The V and J genes are TRBV29-1 and TRBJ2-1; D perhaps matches TRBD2 (5 bases). The germline V gene has CDR1 SQVTM and CDR2 ANQGSEA. Deletions cut 4 bases from V and 8 bases from J, with 18 bases between. The CDR3 has 14 residues.